The 24 T cell receptor beta chains below come from one sample, sequenced in a study of cytomegalovirus exposure and HLA in healthy donors. The primer mix had 60 Vbeta and 13 Jbeta primers. Some clones are missing from TCRdb's copy, which holds only in-frame ones; the method was immunoSEQ multiplex PCR. The table shows about 130,000 clones, with 74% occurring only once. The sample taken for sequencing was PBMCs. These receptors originate from a man in his forties in good health and CMV-seropositive.

The V call is TRBV5-6, the J call TRBJ2-7, with D possibly matching TRBD2 (5 bases). Per the germline V gene, CDR1 is SGHDT and CDR2 is YYEEEE. This CDR3 is built from 13 residues. V shed 0 bases and J shed 7 bases, with 11 bases lying between them. The CDR3 protein is CASSLGLSGEQYF. In DNA form, the CDR3 reads TGTGCCAGCAGCTTGGGACTCTCGGGGGAGCAGTACTTC.

The chain is built from TRBV30 and TRBJ1-4; tentative D call: TRBD1 (5 bases). Germline V gives CDR1 GTSNPN, CDR2 SVGIG (reference sequence). This CDR3 has 14 residues. Trimming took 5 bases from V and 6 from J, leaving 16 bases between them. The CDR3 reads CAWGGGGEDEKLFF. The CDR3, as DNA: TGTGCCTGGGGCGGGGGGGGTGAGGATGAAAAACTGTTTTTT.

This chain connects TRBV28 to TRBJ2-5; a possible D gene is TRBD2 (5 bases). The V end was cut by 3 bases, the J end by 1 base, with 9 bases between. The CDR3 has 14 residues. Germline V gene data show CDR1 as MDHEN and CDR2 as SYDVKM. The CDR3 coding sequence is TGTGCCAGCAGTTTGTTGAGCGGCCAAGAGACCCAGTACTTC. As protein: CASSLLSGQETQYF.

The chain employs TRBV7-2 and TRBJ2-1; TRBD2 aligns across 13 bases. V trimming: 4 bases; J trimming: 7 bases; junction bases outside the gene matches: 4. This CDR3 spans 15 amino acids. Germline CDR1 and CDR2: SGHTA and FQGNSA. The chain's CDR3 is CASSYPGLAGNEQFF. The DNA for the CDR3 is TGTGCCAGCAGCTACCCGGGACTAGCGGGAAATGAGCAGTTCTTC.

CDR3 residues: CASAPGQDHYGYTF. In DNA form, the CDR3 reads TGTGCCAGTGCGCCGGGACAGGACCACTATGGCTACACCTTC. J is TRBJ1-2 and V is TRBV10-3; 8 bases align to TRBD1. The V gene's germline CDR1 is ENHRY and CDR2 SYGVKD. J lost 3 bases, V lost 10 bases, and 10 bases had no gene match. This CDR3 has 14 residues.

CDR3 region: CASSPRQGASDTQYF. The DNA for the CDR3 is TGTGCCAGCAGCCCCCGACAGGGGGCATCAGATACGCAGTATTTT. The chain couples TRBV28 to TRBJ2-3; 10 nucleotides agree with TRBD1. Germline V gene lookup returns CDR1 MDHEN and CDR2 SYDVKM. The CDR3 extends over 15 amino acids. V lost 6 bases, J lost 4 bases, and 7 bases stayed unmatched.

The rearrangement joins TRBV5-1 to TRBJ2-7; D might be TRBD1 (7 bases). This CDR3 spans 15 amino acids. CDR1 and CDR2 (germline): SGHRS, YFSETQ. The V gene lost 4 bases and the J gene lost 0 bases, with 14 bases spanning the gap. Written as DNA, the CDR3 is TGCGCCAGCAGCCTGACAGGGAGGAGCTCCTACGAGCAGTACTTC. Translating gives CASSLTGRSSYEQYF.

This clone was recorded a few times. The rearrangement links TRBV28 to TRBJ1-5, with TRBD1 matching 9 bases. This CDR3 has 14 amino acids. Germline CDR1 reads MDHEN; CDR2 reads SYDVKM. V shed 5 bases and J 4 bases; nucleotides not matched to a gene: 3. CDR3 protein: CASSTGTGNQPQHF. The CDR3 DNA reads as TGTGCCAGCAGTACAGGGACAGGGAATCAGCCCCAGCATTTT.

Concerning this clone itself: Other nucleotide sequences in the sample specify the same CDR3. The CDR3 sequence is CASRVTGDGANVLTF. The CDR3 DNA reads as TGTGCCAGCAGGGTAACAGGAGACGGGGCCAACGTCCTGACTTTC. This chain connects TRBV11-2 to TRBJ2-6, with D perhaps matching TRBD1 (5 bases). Trimming left V 6 bases short and J 4 bases short, with 13 bases between. Germline CDR1 reads SGHAT; CDR2 reads FQNNGV. The CDR3 length is 15 residues.

This chain connects TRBV11-2 to TRBJ2-2; D gene unclear. Germline lookup yields CDR1 SGHAT and CDR2 FQNNGV. This CDR3 region has 14 residues. Trimming took off 5 bases at V and 0 bases at J, with 7 bases between the two ends. In DNA, the CDR3 is TGTGCCAGCAGCCAGCGCACGAACACCGGGGAGCTGTTTTTT. As protein: CASSQRTNTGELFF.

The chain combines TRBV27 with TRBJ2-7; 10 bases fit TRBD2. Germline assignment: CDR1 MNHEY and CDR2 SMNVEV (reference sequence). The CDR3 spans 14 residues. With 5 bases clipped from V and 3 bases from J, the junction kept 4 bases outside the gene matches. The CDR3 is CASSPASGSYEQYF. The CDR3 nucleotides are TGTGCCAGCAGTCCAGCTAGCGGGAGCTACGAGCAGTACTTC.

V and J are TRBV7-2 and TRBJ2-3; TRBD2 agrees at 14 bases. Germline CDR1 is SGHTA and CDR2 is FQGNSA. V trimming: 4 bases; J trimming: 5 bases; junction bases outside the gene matches: 5. CDR3 length: 16 residues. The CDR3 loop is CASSSTSGRARDTQYF. The DNA of the CDR3 is TGTGCCAGCAGCTCGACTAGCGGGAGGGCAAGAGATACGCAGTATTTT. Based on the CDR3 plus reference TRBV7-2 and TRBJ2-3, the full variable domain is GAGVSQSPSNKVTEKGKDVELRCDPISGHTALYWYRQSLGQGLEFLIYFQGNSAPDKSGLPSDRFSAERTGGSVSTLTIQRTQQEDSAVYLCASSSTSGRARDTQYFGPGTRLTVL.

For the CDR3, the DNA is TGTGCCCTTGACACCCGCACAGATACGCAGTATTTT. The encoded protein is CALDTRTDTQYF. This chain uses TRBV7-9 with TRBJ2-3; D gene unclear. The CDR3 has 12 residues. Germline-derived CDR1 and CDR2 are SEHNR and FQNEAQ (reference sequence). The V gene lost 11 bases and the J gene lost 1 base, with 10 bases spanning the gap. The whole variable domain, filled in from reference TRBV7-9 and TRBJ2-3, reads DTGVSQNPRHKITKRGQNVTFRCDPISEHNRLYWYRQTLGQGPEFLTYFQNEAQLEKSRLLSDRFSAERPKGSFSTLEIQRTEQGDSAMYLCALDTRTDTQYFGPGTRLTVL.

The chain recombines TRBV11-1 with TRBJ2-3; 9 bases align to TRBD2. The CDR3 spans 16 residues. From germline, CDR1 is SGHAT and CDR2 FQDESV (reference sequence). The junction had 8 bases not matched to a gene; V was cut back by 5 bases and J by 2 bases. The CDR3 reads CASSVLAGAPTDTQYF. In DNA, the CDR3 is TGTGCCAGCAGCGTGTTAGCGGGGGCCCCCACAGATACGCAGTATTTT.

The J gene is TRBJ2-7, the V gene TRBV11-1; TRBD1 aligns across 9 bases. The CDR3 is 15 amino acids. Unmatched junction bases numbered 8, after V lost 2 bases and J lost 6 bases. CDR1 and CDR2 (germline): SGHAT, FQDESV (reference sequence). The CDR3 spells CASSLWDRADGEQYF. CDR3 sequence (DNA): TGTGCCAGCAGCTTATGGGACAGGGCGGACGGCGAGCAGTACTTC.

The chain's CDR3 is CASSPRRDTQYF. Here the CDR3 DNA reads TGTGCCAGCAGTCCCCGGAGAGATACGCAGTATTTT. V usage is TRBV27 and J usage is TRBJ2-3; no clear D gene. The CDR3 has 12 amino acids. Deletions cut 5 bases from V and 5 bases from J, with 8 bases between. CDR1 and CDR2 from the germline V gene are MNHEY and SMNVEV (reference sequence).

V and J are TRBV6-5 and TRBJ2-7, with D possibly being TRBD2 (6 bases). V dropped 0 bases and J dropped 3 bases, with 9 bases sitting between them. Germline CDR1 MNHEY, CDR2 SVGAGI. The CDR3 spans 14 residues. Here the CDR3 DNA reads TGTGCCAGCAGTTACTCTATGGGGGGCTACGAGCAGTACTTC. As protein: CASSYSMGGYEQYF.

This chain joins TRBV6-1 and TRBJ1-1, with TRBD1 as a possible D gene (6 bases). V was pared by 6 bases and J by 0 bases, with 11 bases between. Per the germline V gene, CDR1 is MNHNS and CDR2 is SASEGT. The CDR3 runs 14 residues. CDR3 sequence: CASRWDNVNTEAFF. CDR3 sequence (DNA): TGTGCCAGCAGGTGGGACAACGTGAACACTGAAGCTTTCTTT.

The CDR3 DNA reads TGTGCCAGCAGCGTACTAGCGGGGGGGCCGAATGAGCAGTTCTTC. This codes for CASSVLAGGPNEQFF. J is TRBJ2-1 and V is TRBV9; the match to TRBD2 covers 12 bases. Germline V lookup: CDR1 SGDLS, CDR2 YYNGEE. The J segment lost 7 bases and the V segment lost 1 base, leaving 3 bases of the junction unmatched. This CDR3 has 15 residues.

DNA for the CDR3: TGTGCCAGCAGCTTAGTAGGGACAGACTATGGCTACACCTTC. This sequence encodes CASSLVGTDYGYTF. The V and J genes are TRBV11-2 and TRBJ1-2, with 7 nucleotides matching TRBD1. CDR3 length equals 14 residues. The germline V gene has CDR1 SGHAT and CDR2 FQNNGV. Trimming took 1 base from V and 3 from J; bases not matched to a gene: 2.

This clone was seen many times. The CDR3 coding sequence is TGTGCCAGCAGCTTAGTAGCAAAAGTCAATCAGCCCCAGCATTTT. Residues: CASSLVAKVNQPQHF. The chain employs TRBV7-2 and TRBJ1-5; D is unresolved. The germline V and J ends were trimmed by 1 base and 3 bases, with 10 bases remaining between them. The germline gives CDR1 SGHTA, CDR2 FQGNSA. The CDR3 is made up of 15 amino acids.

This clone was seen more than once but under ten times. The chain combines TRBV6-1 with TRBJ1-5; D not certain. The V gene lost 4 bases and the J gene lost 0 bases, with 13 bases spanning the gap. The CDR3 totals 16 residues. CDR1 and CDR2 (germline): MNHNS, SASEGT. DNA for the CDR3: TGTGCCAGCAGTGTGGAGTCCCCTTATAGCAATCAGCCCCAGCATTTT. Its translation is CASSVESPYSNQPQHF.

This clone was seen more than once but under ten times. The V gene is TRBV4-1, the J gene TRBJ2-3; D is perhaps TRBD2 (6 bases). This CDR3 has 16 residues. Germline V lookup: CDR1 MGHRA, CDR2 YSYEKL. V lost 4 bases and J lost 0, with 14 bases in between. The DNA for the CDR3 is TGCGCCAGCAGCCTATCTTGGAGGGGTAGCACAGATACGCAGTATTTT. It yields the protein CASSLSWRGSTDTQYF.

This chain links TRBV30 with TRBJ2-7; D possibly corresponds to TRBD2 (6 bases). This CDR3 contains 13 residues. V was clipped by 2 bases and J by 0 bases, with 8 bases between them. Looked up from germline, CDR1 is GTSNPN and CDR2 is SVGIG (reference sequence). The CDR3 coding sequence is TGTGCCTGGAGTTCGGGAGACTCCTACGAGCAGTACTTC. Amino acid sequence: CAWSSGDSYEQYF.